This entry lists 26 T cell receptor beta chains sequenced from one sample in a study of T cells in Graves' hyperthyroidism and ophthalmopathy. TCR beta CDR3 sequences were amplified from RNA transcripts. HTBI primers were used for first-round RT-PCR of the TCR CDR3. TCRdb re-called the multiplex PCR reads with MiXCR, one entry per CDR3 protein. The data contain 500,000 to 650,000 distinct CDR3 sequences, 46% of them singletons. Input material: peripheral blood or thyroid tissue (not recorded which). These TCRs come from an adult woman with Graves' disease, either hyperthyroidism or ophthalmopathy (not recorded which).

The chain couples TRBV29-1 to TRBJ1-1; TRBD1 aligns across 7 bases. CDR3 size: 13 residues. After removal of 7 bases from V and 8 bases from J, the junction contained 13 bases not matched to a gene. The V gene's germline CDR1 is SQVTM and CDR2 ANQGSEA. The CDR3 loop is CSASPGTAGEAFF. The CDR3 DNA reads TGCAGCGCTAGTCCCGGGACAGCGGGGGAAGCTTTCTTT.

The chain couples TRBV5-1 to TRBJ2-5; 7 nucleotides line up with TRBD1. Per the germline V gene, CDR1 is SGHRS and CDR2 is YFSETQ. Trimming took 4 bases from V and 3 from J; bases not matched to a gene: 6. The CDR3 spans 14 residues. CDR3 sequence (DNA): TGCGCCAGCAGCCTGCGACAGGGTGAAGAGACCCAGTACTTC. This sequence encodes CASSLRQGEETQYF.

There are many counts of this clonotype. This chain joins TRBV6-2 or TRBV6-3 and TRBJ1-6, with TRBD1 identical over 10 bases. The CDR3 spans 13 residues. The trim removed 6 bases at V and 9 bases at J, leaving 2 bases unmatched. Germline CDR1 reads MNHEY; CDR2 reads SVGEGT. Written as DNA, the CDR3 is TGTGCCAGCAGCTGGACAGGGGGTTCACCCCTCCACTTT. Its protein product is CASSWTGGSPLHF.

This clonotype was picked up a small number of times. This chain joins TRBV6-6 and TRBJ1-5; 9 positions agree with TRBD1. V dropped 4 bases and J dropped 5; count of bases not matched to a gene: 3. CDR1 and CDR2 (germline): MNHNY, SVGAGI (reference sequence). The CDR3 totals 14 residues. CDR3 coding DNA: TGTGCCAGCAGTTCGGGACAGGGTTATCAGCCCCAGCATTTT. Its translation is CASSSGQGYQPQHF.

This clonotype was seen only once. The junction departs from the called germline gene at one end, perhaps through a read error. The chain is built from TRBV7-2 and TRBJ2-2, with TRBD2 as a possible D gene (6 bases). This CDR3 contains 17 residues. Germline V gene data show CDR1 as SGHTA and CDR2 as FQGNSA. CDR3 DNA sequence: TGTGCCAGCGGCTTAATAGGCGGGGCAGTGGTCACCGGGGAGCTGTTTTTT. Encoded protein: CASGLIGGAVVTGELFF.

This chain connects TRBV10-1 to TRBJ2-7; D ambiguous. Germline V gene lookup returns CDR1 WNHNN and CDR2 SYGVQD (reference sequence). Trimming stripped 10 bases from V and 7 bases from J, with 20 bases between. The CDR3 length is 13 residues. CDR3 sequence reads: CATSRSALGEQYF. The CDR3 DNA sequence: TGCGCCACCTCACGGAGCGCCCTCGGAGAGCAGTACTTC.

The gene calls are TRBV29-1 and TRBJ2-7; possibly TRBD1 or TRBD2 for D (5 bases each). Germline V CDR1 and CDR2: SQVTM, ANQGSEA. The CDR3 totals 16 residues. The ends were cut back, 6 bases at V and 1 base at J, with 22 bases in the middle. Written as DNA, the CDR3 is TGCAGCGTAAGTAGGGATCACCGGGGCAATTCCTACGAGCAGTACTTC. Translation: CSVSRDHRGNSYEQYF.

J is TRBJ2-2 and V is TRBV20-1, with D possibly called TRBD1 or TRBD2 (5 bases each). The CDR3 totals 14 residues. Trimming left V 3 bases short and J 5 bases short, with 13 bases between. Germline assignment: CDR1 DFQATT and CDR2 SNEGSKA (reference sequence). The CDR3: CSARRGSTTGELFF. The CDR3 bases are TGCAGTGCTAGGAGGGGCAGTACGACCGGGGAGCTGTTTTTT.

CDR3 sequence reads: CASSSGIRNQPQHF. For the CDR3, the DNA is TGCGCCAGCAGTAGCGGGATCCGCAATCAGCCCCAGCATTTT. The chain has TRBV10-1 and TRBJ1-5; no clear D. Germline V lookup: CDR1 WNHNN, CDR2 SYGVQD (reference sequence). The CDR3 length is 14 residues. V was shortened by 5 bases and J by 2 bases, with 10 bases between the two germline ends.

This chain uses TRBV7-2 with TRBJ2-7; D gene uncertain. The CDR3 runs to 12 residues. Germline V gene lookup returns CDR1 SGHTA and CDR2 FQGNSA. V was pared by 3 bases and J by 4 bases, with 7 bases between. The CDR3 sequence is CASSFEIYEQYF. The CDR3 nucleotides read TGTGCCAGCAGCTTCGAGATATACGAGCAGTACTTC.

The chain links TRBV2 to TRBJ1-1; possibly TRBD1 for D (5 bases). V was cut by 8 bases and J by 1 base, with 14 bases left in between. CDR3 size: 14 residues. Per the germline V gene, CDR1 is SNHLY and CDR2 is FYNNEI. The DNA for the CDR3 is TGTGCCAGCCTGGGGGGAAGGTCGAACACTGAAGCTTTCTTT. Its translation is CASLGGRSNTEAFF.

The V call is TRBV10-2, the J call TRBJ2-5, with 12 bases matching TRBD1. The CDR3 is made up of 15 amino acids. The germline CDR1 and CDR2 sequences are WSHSY and SAAADI. V was pared by 6 bases and J by 4 bases, with 6 bases of the junction left unmatched. As DNA, the CDR3 is TGCGCCAGCAGCACCGGGACAGGGGGCAGAGAGACCCAGTACTTC. It translates to CASSTGTGGRETQYF.

The chain uses TRBV2 and TRBJ2-1; TRBD2 matches 14 bases. This CDR3 region has 14 residues. CDR1 is SNHLY, CDR2 FYNNEI, per germline. Losses at the gene ends were 8 bases for V and 9 bases for J; bases not matched to a gene: 6. The CDR3: CASRGTSGSGEQFF. CDR3 nucleotide sequence: TGTGCCAGCCGAGGGACTAGCGGGAGTGGTGAGCAGTTCTTC.

The chain employs TRBV2 and TRBJ1-4, with 11 bases matching TRBD1. The germline CDR1 and CDR2 sequences are SNHLY and FYNNEI. V trimming: 6 bases; J trimming: 5 bases; junction bases outside the gene matches: 8. The CDR3 is 16 amino acids. CDR3 protein: CASSLFGQGANEKLFF. The CDR3 DNA is TGTGCCAGCAGCCTTTTCGGACAGGGGGCGAATGAAAAACTGTTTTTT. The full variable domain, rest sourced from reference TRBV2 and TRBJ1-4, is EPEVTQTPSHQVTQMGQEVILRCVPISNHLYFYWYRQILGQKVEFLVSFYNNEISEKSEIFDDQFSVERPDGSNFTLKIRSTKLEDSAMYFCASSLFGQGANEKLFFGSGTQLSVL.

The gene calls are TRBV30 and TRBJ2-5, with D tentatively TRBD1 (5 bases). The CDR3 is made up of 11 amino acids. V was shortened by 3 bases and J by 7 bases, with 9 bases between the two germline ends. Germline CDR1 reads GTSNPN; CDR2 reads SVGIG (reference sequence). The CDR3 spells CAWSETGTQYF. The CDR3 DNA follows: TGTGCCTGGAGCGAAACAGGGACCCAGTACTTC.

The chain recombines TRBV3-1 with TRBJ1-3; D is unclear. The V end was cut by 1 base, the J end by 4 bases, with 8 bases between. Germline CDR1 LGHDT, CDR2 YNNKEL (reference sequence). This CDR3 comprises 14 residues. Here the CDR3 reads CASSQGPTGNTIYF. DNA of the CDR3: TGTGCCAGCAGCCAAGGGCCGACCGGAAACACCATATATTTT.

Remarks on this clonotype: A read error is possible here, since a much larger clone lies one base away. This chain links TRBV20-1 with TRBJ2-7, with a possible D match to TRBD1 (6 bases). The V gene's germline CDR1 is DFQATT and CDR2 SNEGSKA (reference sequence). The germline V and J ends were trimmed by 3 bases and 2 bases, with 17 bases remaining between them. The CDR3 spans 15 residues. The CDR3 reads CSARRLAGVTYEQYF. As DNA, the CDR3 is TGCAGTGCTAGGAGGCTAGCAGGGGTAACCTACGAGCAGTACTTC.

This clonotype was picked up a small number of times. This may arise from a read error, as a much more abundant clone is one base away. CDR3 sequence (DNA): TGTGCCAGCAGCCACCGGGACAGGGGGCATAATTCACCCCTCCACTTT. It translates to CASSHRDRGHNSPLHF. The chain uses TRBV7-9 and TRBJ1-6; 12 bases map to TRBD1. This CDR3 has 16 residues. V gave up 5 bases and J gave up 5 bases; unmatched junction bases: 4. Germline assignment: CDR1 SEHNR and CDR2 FQNEAQ (reference sequence).

The sample holds many counts of this clonotype. The chain uses TRBV6-2 or TRBV6-3 and TRBJ1-1; no clear D. Looked up from germline, CDR1 is MNHEY and CDR2 is SVGEGT. Trimming shortened V by 3 bases and J by 10 bases, and 12 bases separated the two germline ends. CDR3 length: 12 amino acids. CDR3 in DNA: TGTGCCAGCAGTTATTGGGAAACGGCAGCTTTCTTT. As protein: CASSYWETAAFF.

The gene calls are TRBV15 and TRBJ1-5; no clear D. The CDR3 covers 15 residues. Trimming stripped 0 bases from V and 6 bases from J, with 12 bases between. Per germline, CDR1 LNHNV and CDR2 YYDKDF (reference sequence). The CDR3 sequence is CATSRDPGAAQPQHF. CDR3 DNA sequence: TGTGCCACCAGCAGAGATCCGGGAGCTGCTCAGCCCCAGCATTTT.

This clonotype has just a few counts. This chain joins TRBV28 and TRBJ2-7, with a weak D call TRBD1 (5 bases). Trimming stripped 4 bases from V and 4 bases from J, with 14 bases between. The CDR3 is 14 amino acids. CDR1 is MDHEN, CDR2 SYDVKM, per germline. The CDR3 sequence is CASSWQGRGYEQYF. The CDR3 DNA sequence: TGTGCCAGCAGTTGGCAGGGTAGGGGTTACGAGCAGTACTTC.

This clonotype was seen at least ten times. The chain links TRBV7-6 to TRBJ2-6, with D perhaps matching TRBD1 (6 bases). CDR1 and CDR2 (germline): SGHVS, FNYEAQ. This CDR3 has 14 residues. Trimming left V 4 bases short and J 2 bases short, with 6 bases between. CDR3 protein: CASSYRAGANVLTF. The CDR3 DNA sequence: TGTGCCAGCAGCTACAGGGCTGGGGCCAACGTCCTGACTTTC.

This clonotype has just a few counts. A much larger clone lies a single base off, so this may be a read error. V is TRBV6-1 and J is TRBJ1-1, with D unresolved. Per the germline V gene, CDR1 is MNHNS and CDR2 is SASEGT. This CDR3 comprises 15 residues. As DNA, the CDR3 is TGTGCCAACAGTTCTCCCGGGCACTGGAACACTGAAGCTTTCTTT. This encodes CANSSPGHWNTEAFF.

The genes are TRBV29-1 and TRBJ1-4; TRBD1 agrees at 10 bases. CDR1 is SQVTM and CDR2 is ANQGSEA in the germline V gene. This CDR3 is built from 12 residues. The CDR3 spells CSLGQGNEKLFF. Here the CDR3 DNA reads TGCAGTTTGGGACAGGGGAATGAAAAACTGTTTTTT.

This clonotype is a singleton in its sample. The CDR3: CSAPPGGGDNSPLHF. The DNA for the CDR3 is TGCAGTGCCCCCCCCGGGGGGGGAGATAATTCACCCCTCCACTTT. The gene calls are TRBV20-1 and TRBJ1-6; D is perhaps TRBD1 (5 bases). The CDR3 is 15 residues long. The germline V and J ends were trimmed by 6 bases and 5 bases, with 17 bases remaining between them. CDR1 is DFQATT and CDR2 is SNEGSKA in the germline V gene (reference sequence).

V gene TRBV7-9 combines with J gene TRBJ2-7, with a tentative D call TRBD1 (5 bases). Trimming took 0 bases from V and 0 from J, leaving 9 bases between them. Germline assignment: CDR1 SEHNR and CDR2 FQNEAQ (reference sequence). This CDR3 spans 15 amino acids. The CDR3 sequence is CASSLATGFSYEQYF. DNA for the CDR3: TGTGCCAGCAGCTTAGCCACAGGATTCTCCTACGAGCAGTACTTC. Drawing the rest from reference TRBV7-9 and TRBJ2-7, the complete variable domain is DTGVSQNPRHKITKRGQNVTFRCDPISEHNRLYWYRQTLGQGPEFLTYFQNEAQLEKSRLLSDRFSAERPKGSFSTLEIQRTEQGDSAMYLCASSLATGFSYEQYFGPGTRLTVT.